These 8 T cell receptor beta chains share one sample of origin, sequenced in a study of T cell repertoires in cytomegalovirus infection (dated 2019 in TCRdb). The instrument given in TCRdb is Illumina HiSeq 1500. TCRdb redid the processing of the public reads, applying fastp at Q25 and MiXCR, and retained in-frame beta chains. Here each entry gathers all rows of one CDR3 protein and keeps the most common genes and DNA. The sample profile shows 200,000 to 300,000 distinct CDR3 sequences; approximately 9.2% of them were found once. The biggest ten clones account for approximately 16% of the sample. Sequenced sample: PBMCs. The receptors here all came from a human donor in good health (CMV status not recorded). Some clones in this sample may be carry-over from other donors' samples.

In its sample, this clonotype was seen many times. This sequence joins TRBV6-8 and TRBJ1-1; maybe TRBD1 (5 bases). V shed 5 bases and J shed 5 bases, with 18 bases lying between them. CDR1 and CDR2 from the germline V gene are MNHGY and SAAAGT. The CDR3 runs 15 residues. In DNA form, the CDR3 reads TGTGCCAGCAGTGAAGCGTTGGGCGGGGGAACTGAAGCTTTCTTT. The encoded protein is CASSEALGGGTEAFF.

This clonotype was observed at least ten times. The V call is TRBV7-2, the J call TRBJ1-5, with D possibly matching TRBD1 (6 bases). V was cut by 3 bases and J by 5 bases, with 20 bases left in between. This CDR3 has 17 residues. In germline, CDR1 is SGHTA, CDR2 FQGNSA. DNA for the CDR3: TGTGCCAGCAGCTTCCGCTTACCGGGACACCGGGATCAGCCCCAGCATTTT. Translated: CASSFRLPGHRDQPQHF.

This clonotype occurred a few times. The genes are TRBV28 and TRBJ2-7, with D hard to call. Germline lookup yields CDR1 MDHEN and CDR2 SYDVKM. Trimming left V 5 bases short and J 5 bases short, with 16 bases between. CDR3 length equals 14 residues. This chain's CDR3 is CASSAQVRRHEQYF. The CDR3 region has the DNA TGTGCCAGCAGTGCTCAGGTTCGAAGGCACGAGCAGTACTTC.

This clonotype appeared many times. This sequence joins TRBV10-3 and TRBJ1-1, with D unresolved. The V end was cut by 0 bases, the J end by 0 bases, with 17 bases between. The CDR3 contains 18 residues. Germline CDR1 ENHRY, CDR2 SYGVKD. In nucleotides, the CDR3 is TGTGCCATCAGTGAGTCGAGACCGTTTGGAGACATGAACACTGAAGCTTTCTTT. Translating it yields CAISESRPFGDMNTEAFF.

The chain uses TRBV12-3 or TRBV12-4 and TRBJ2-7, with 8 bases lining up with TRBD2. There are 14 residues in the CDR3. V shed 7 bases, J shed 5 bases, and the junction held 10 bases outside the gene matches. CDR3 amino acids: CASTLGGARHEQYF. The CDR3 coding sequence is TGTGCCAGCACCCTCGGGGGGGCTAGACACGAGCAGTACTTC.

This clonotype was detected many times. The V call is TRBV7-8, the J call TRBJ2-5; 7 bases are shared with TRBD2. The CDR3 length is 15 residues. Germline V gene data show CDR1 as SGHVS and CDR2 as FQNEAQ. V lost 5 bases and J lost 5; bases outside the gene matches: 11. The CDR3 spells CASSENSGKGETQYF. The CDR3, as DNA: TGTGCCAGCAGCGAGAACAGCGGGAAGGGGGAGACCCAGTACTTC.

This clonotype was detected many times. The rearrangement uses TRBV7-2 and TRBJ1-3, with D unresolved. V lost 0 bases and J lost 0, with 9 bases in between. There are 16 residues in the CDR3. Germline-derived CDR1 and CDR2 are SGHTA and FQGNSA. The CDR3 DNA reads as TGTGCCAGCAGCTTAGCGCTACAGAACTCTGGAAACACCATATATTTT. Its protein product is CASSLALQNSGNTIYF.

V and J are TRBV12-3 or TRBV12-4 and TRBJ1-5; TRBD1 is a possible D gene (6 bases). Trimming pared 6 bases from V and 5 bases from J, leaving 20 bases between. The CDR3 runs to 16 residues. Here the CDR3 reads CASSPGGQGGDQPQHF. The CDR3 bases are TGTGCCAGCAGCCCTGGGGGGCAGGGCGGGGATCAGCCCCAGCATTTT.